Presented here are 9 T cell receptor beta chains from one specimen sequenced in a study of blood T cell repertoires in COVID-19. The protocol was immunoSEQ multiplex PCR, while the TCRdb copy is restricted to in-frame clones and leaves out a portion. Here the sample spans around 100,000 clones, about 80% being singletons. The sequenced material came from peripheral blood. Source of these receptors: a human donor in a cohort sampled during active COVID-19.

In DNA form, the CDR3 reads TGCGCCAGCAGCTTCGCGGGGGGCCCGCAAGAGACCCAGTACTTC. Its protein product is CASSFAGGPQETQYF. The genes are TRBV5-1 and TRBJ2-5, with TRBD2 identical over 8 bases. The CDR3 spans 15 residues. The germline V gene has CDR1 SGHRS and CDR2 YFSETQ. V was clipped by 2 bases and J by 2 bases; unmatched bases: 5. The whole variable domain, remainder taken from reference TRBV5-1 and TRBJ2-5, is KAGVTQTPRYLIKTRGQQVTLSCSPISGHRSVSWYQQTPGQGLQFLFEYFSETQRNKGNFPGRFSGRQFSNSRSEMNVSTLELGDSALYLCASSFAGGPQETQYFGPGTRLLVL.

The V gene is TRBV24-1, the J gene TRBJ2-1; 10 bases match TRBD2. V dropped 4 bases and J dropped 6; count of bases not matched to a gene: 8. The CDR3 sequence is 16 residues long. The germline CDR1 and CDR2 sequences are KGHDR and SFDVKD. The CDR3 DNA reads as TGTGCCACCAGTGACCCAAGCGGGGGGGTTGGCAATGAGCAGTTCTTC. It encodes CATSDPSGGVGNEQFF.

V gene TRBV9 combines with J gene TRBJ2-1; D remains ambiguous. The CDR3 covers 18 residues. With 3 bases removed from V and 0 bases from J, the gap between germline ends came to 19 bases. Germline CDR1 SGDLS, CDR2 YYNGEE. CDR3 DNA: TGTGCCAGCAGCGCGAGGTCGACCGACTCGTACTCCTACAATGAGCAGTTCTTC. Translated, it gives CASSARSTDSYSYNEQFF.

The CDR3 loop is CASSETGGDTGELFF. In DNA, the CDR3 is TGTGCCAGCAGTGAGACAGGGGGGGACACCGGGGAGCTGTTTTTT. The rearrangement uses TRBV2 and TRBJ2-2, with TRBD1 matching 9 bases. CDR1 and CDR2 from the germline V gene are SNHLY and FYNNEI. This CDR3 is 15 amino acids long. With 3 bases clipped from V and 3 bases from J, the junction kept 2 bases outside the gene matches.

The CDR3 region has the DNA TGTGCCAGCAGCTTACGGCAGGGGACAGGGAACGAAAAACTGTTTTTT. Protein product: CASSLRQGTGNEKLFF. This chain joins TRBV3-1 (or the pseudogene TRBV3-2) and TRBJ1-4, with 9 nucleotides matching TRBD1. The CDR3 has 16 residues. V dropped 5 bases and J dropped 8; count of bases not matched to a gene: 12. Per germline, CDR1 LGHDT and CDR2 YNNKEL (reference sequence).

J is TRBJ2-7 and V is TRBV6-6; D call uncertain. The germline V gene has CDR1 MNHNY and CDR2 SVGAGI (reference sequence). The CDR3 runs 13 residues. V shed 6 bases and J shed 2 bases, with 11 bases lying between them. CDR3 amino acids: CASRQVVAYEQYF. CDR3 DNA sequence: TGTGCCAGCAGGCAGGTCGTCGCCTACGAGCAGTACTTC.

This chain links TRBV5-5 with TRBJ2-6; D gene ambiguous. V dropped 0 bases and J dropped 6 bases, with 10 bases sitting between them. Germline lookup yields CDR1 SGHKS and CDR2 YYEKEE (reference sequence). This CDR3 has 15 amino acids. This CDR3 is CASSLGVLAANVLTF. The CDR3 DNA reads as TGTGCCAGCAGCTTGGGGGTCTTAGCGGCCAACGTCCTGACTTTC.

The chain has TRBV11-2 and TRBJ2-1, with TRBD2 identical over 15 bases. The CDR3 covers 19 residues. Germline assignment: CDR1 SGHAT and CDR2 FQNNGV. The ends lost 5 bases at V and 0 bases at J; junction bases unmatched: 8. The DNA for the CDR3 is TGTGCCAGCAGCACCCCGGGACTAGCGGGGGGAAGCTCCTACAATGAGCAGTTCTTC. Its translation: CASSTPGLAGGSSYNEQFF.

This clone came up a few times. The chain combines TRBV2 with TRBJ2-1, with a possible D match to TRBD2 (5 bases). The CDR3 covers 14 residues. Trimming removed 3 bases from V and 4 bases from J, with 10 bases in between. CDR1 is SNHLY, CDR2 FYNNEI, per germline. Here the CDR3 DNA reads TGTGCCAGCAGTGAGGGTAGCGCGTACAATGAGCAGTTCTTC. It specifies CASSEGSAYNEQFF.